The next 25 T cell receptor beta chains were all read from a single sample in a study of blood T cell repertoires in COVID-19. Profiled with immunoSEQ multiplex PCR; TCRdb holds only in-frame clones, not every one. Of 150,000 to 200,000 clones in the sample, under 85% were seen once. Input material: PBMCs or T cells enriched from blood (not recorded which). These receptors all stem from a man in his fifties who had recovered from COVID-19.

This chain uses TRBV28 with TRBJ1-6, with 7 bases fitting TRBD1. With 4 bases clipped from V and 10 bases from J, the junction kept 7 bases outside the gene matches. Germline CDR1 MDHEN, CDR2 SYDVKM. CDR3 length: 14 amino acids. CDR3 DNA: TGTGCCAGCAGTTCGGGCAGGGGGAGGTCACCCCTCCACTTT. It is translated as CASSSGRGRSPLHF.

V usage is TRBV5-4 and J usage is TRBJ2-3; D unclear. Trimming removed 1 base at V and 2 bases at J, with 8 bases between. The CDR3 spans 14 residues. Germline-derived CDR1 and CDR2 are SGHNT and YYREEE (reference sequence). This chain's CDR3 is CASSLPSNTDTQYF. The CDR3 coding sequence is TGTGCCAGCAGCTTGCCCAGTAACACAGATACGCAGTATTTT.

The CDR3 spells CASSTGQRHSNQPQHF. The CDR3, as DNA: TGTGCCAGTAGTACTGGACAACGCCATAGCAATCAGCCCCAGCATTTT. The chain links TRBV19 to TRBJ1-5; D may be TRBD1 (5 bases). Germline CDR1 reads LNHDA; CDR2 reads SQIVND (reference sequence). Trimming removed 4 bases at V and 0 bases at J, with 13 bases between. The CDR3 consists of 16 residues.

The rearrangement uses TRBV19 and TRBJ1-2, with TRBD1 identical over 10 bases. Germline V CDR1 and CDR2: LNHDA, SQIVND (reference sequence). This CDR3 is 15 amino acids long. V dropped 4 bases and J dropped 6; count of bases not matched to a gene: 8. Written as DNA, the CDR3 is TGTGCCAGTAGTACGCCCGGGACAGGGGTCGATGGCTACACCTTC. Translated: CASSTPGTGVDGYTF.

This chain links TRBV6-2 or TRBV6-3 with TRBJ2-3, with D possibly matching TRBD2 (6 bases). The V end was cut by 1 base, the J end by 0 bases, with 8 bases between. The V gene's germline CDR1 is MNHEY and CDR2 SVGEGT. The CDR3 covers 15 residues. CDR3 nucleotide sequence: TGTGCCAGCAGTTACTTGGACTACAGCACAGATACGCAGTATTTT. This encodes CASSYLDYSTDTQYF.

The rearrangement links TRBV10-3 to TRBJ1-2, with D possibly matching TRBD1 (6 bases). Germline lookup yields CDR1 ENHRY and CDR2 SYGVKD. V was clipped by 0 bases and J by 3 bases, with 20 bases between them. This CDR3 comprises 18 residues. CDR3 sequence: CAISESRGVKDSYYGYTF. DNA of the CDR3: TGTGCCATCAGTGAGTCGAGGGGAGTAAAGGACAGCTACTATGGCTACACCTTC.

V gene TRBV6-5 combines with J gene TRBJ1-3; weak D call: TRBD1 (5 bases). With 2 bases removed from V and 0 bases from J, the gap between germline ends came to 8 bases. The CDR3 spans 15 residues. Looked up from germline, CDR1 is MNHEY and CDR2 is SVGAGI. CDR3 sequence: CASSYDGGSGNTIYF. The CDR3 DNA reads as TGTGCCAGCAGTTACGACGGGGGCTCTGGAAACACCATATATTTT.

This sequence joins TRBV18 and TRBJ2-3, with D perhaps matching TRBD2 (6 bases). CDR1 and CDR2 from the germline V gene are KGHSH and LQKENI. The CDR3 spans 19 residues. Trimming took 4 bases from V and 0 from J, leaving 23 bases between them. DNA of the CDR3: TGTGCCAGCTCACTTGCTGGGCGGGGATTCCCCACTAGCACAGATACGCAGTATTTT. Its translation: CASSLAGRGFPTSTDTQYF.

The chain is built from TRBV6-5 and TRBJ2-3, with a weak D call TRBD2 (7 bases). The germline CDR1 and CDR2 sequences are MNHEY and SVGAGI. The length of the CDR3 is 12 residues. Trimming took off 8 bases at V and 2 bases at J, with 8 bases between the two ends. The CDR3 spells CASGGATDTQYF. The CDR3 coding sequence is TGTGCCAGCGGGGGGGCCACAGATACGCAGTATTTT.

This clone was detected only a few times. V and J are TRBV19 and TRBJ2-1; possibly TRBD2 for D (6 bases). V shed 7 bases and J shed 8 bases, with 18 bases lying between them. Looked up from germline, CDR1 is LNHDA and CDR2 is SQIVND (reference sequence). This CDR3 spans 14 amino acids. CDR3 DNA: TGTGCCAGTAATGGCAGGGTAACGGGAGATGAGCAGTTCTTC. Amino acid sequence: CASNGRVTGDEQFF.

In nucleotides, the CDR3 is TGCGCCAGCTTCCGCTACAGGGAAGGCTACACCTTC. As protein: CASFRYREGYTF. The chain carries TRBV4-1 and TRBJ1-2, with D perhaps TRBD1 (6 bases). In germline, CDR1 is MGHRA, CDR2 YSYEKL. Between the trimmed V and J ends, which lost 8 bases and 8 bases, there was a span of 15 bases. This CDR3 has 12 residues.

The rearrangement joins TRBV11-2 to TRBJ2-4; 9 nucleotides agree with TRBD1. The germline V gene encodes CDR1 SGHAT and CDR2 FQNNGV. V was pared by 5 bases and J by 4 bases, with 3 bases of the junction left unmatched. The CDR3 is made up of 14 amino acids. CDR3 DNA sequence: TGTGCCAGCAGCCCGGGGACAGGGAAAAACATTCAGTACTTC. It yields the protein CASSPGTGKNIQYF.

The rearrangement links TRBV19 to TRBJ1-1; 8 bases are shared with TRBD1. Germline V gives CDR1 LNHDA, CDR2 SQIVND (reference sequence). Germline trimming cut 5 bases from V and 4 bases from J; bases unmatched to any gene: 6. This CDR3 region has 14 residues. The CDR3 DNA is TGTGCCAGTAGTCTCGGACAGGGAAGCACTGAAGCTTTCTTT. Amino acid sequence: CASSLGQGSTEAFF.

The gene calls are TRBV9 and TRBJ1-6; D not certain. V lost 6 bases, J lost 7 bases, and 11 bases lay in between. CDR3 length equals 13 residues. CDR1 SGDLS and CDR2 YYNGEE come from the germline V gene. CDR3 region: CASNEQPNSPLHF. As DNA, the CDR3 is TGTGCCAGCAACGAACAGCCAAATTCACCCCTCCACTTT.

This sequence joins TRBV9 and TRBJ2-1, with 12 bases that match TRBD2. The V segment lost 0 bases and the J segment 4 bases; nucleotides outside the gene matches: 2. The CDR3 is 16 amino acids. CDR1 SGDLS and CDR2 YYNGEE come from the germline V gene. The CDR3 here is CASSVVGTSGYNEQFF. The CDR3 nucleotides read TGTGCCAGCAGCGTAGTAGGGACTAGCGGGTACAATGAGCAGTTCTTC.

This rearrangement joins TRBV11-1 to TRBJ1-1; tentative D call: TRBD1 (6 bases). Trimming cost V 5 bases and J 2 bases, with 12 bases left between them. From germline, CDR1 is SGHAT and CDR2 FQDESV (reference sequence). The CDR3 runs 14 residues. CDR3 sequence (DNA): TGTGCCAGCAGCCGGAGGACAGAAAACACTGAAGCTTTCTTT. It encodes CASSRRTENTEAFF.

The chain has TRBV7-9 and TRBJ2-1, with 11 bases aligning to TRBD2. V lost 6 bases to trimming and J lost 8 bases; unmatched junction nucleotides: 3. Germline V gene data show CDR1 as SEHNR and CDR2 as FQNEAQ (reference sequence). The CDR3 extends over 13 amino acids. The DNA for the CDR3 is TGTGCCAGCAGGAGTAGCGGGGGGGATGAGCAGTTCTTC. Its translation is CASRSSGGDEQFF.

This chain joins TRBV24-1 and TRBJ1-5; D might be TRBD1 (6 bases). V was pared by 4 bases and J by 3 bases, with 18 bases between. The length of the CDR3 is 17 residues. The germline CDR1 and CDR2 sequences are KGHDR and SFDVKD. The CDR3 nucleotides read TGTGCCACCAGTGAGGACACCTTAGGGGGTTTCAATCAGCCCCAGCATTTT. Translation gives CATSEDTLGGFNQPQHF.

The genes are TRBV5-1 and TRBJ2-7, with 9 bases that match TRBD1. Trimming at V came to 1 base and at J to 2 bases, leaving 7 bases not matched to a gene. The CDR3 covers 16 residues. CDR1 and CDR2 (germline): SGHRS, YFSETQ. The chain's CDR3 is CASSLRATGGPYEQYF. The CDR3 nucleotides read TGCGCCAGCAGCTTGCGGGCGACAGGGGGGCCCTACGAGCAGTACTTC.

This clone showed up just once. This chain connects TRBV9 to TRBJ2-7; tentatively, D is TRBD2 (6 bases). CDR3 length: 16 amino acids. V was clipped by 4 bases and J by 6 bases, with 23 bases between them. CDR1 SGDLS and CDR2 YYNGEE come from the germline V gene. CDR3 nucleotides: TGTGCCAGCAGCCCTCAGGGTCCTCCCGGGAGTGGCGAGCAGTACTTC. This gives the protein CASSPQGPPGSGEQYF.

The chain combines TRBV5-4 with TRBJ2-5; 8 bases are shared with TRBD2. This CDR3 region has 15 residues. Germline loops: CDR1 SGHNT, CDR2 YYREEE (reference sequence). Unmatched junction bases numbered 6, after V lost 3 bases and J lost 2 bases. The CDR3 sequence: CASSSGGPGQETQYF. DNA for the CDR3: TGTGCCAGCAGCTCGGGGGGGCCGGGGCAAGAGACCCAGTACTTC. Full variable domain (missing parts from reference TRBV5-4 and TRBJ2-5): ETGVTQSPTHLIKTRGQQVTLRCSSQSGHNTVSWYQQALGQGPQFIFQYYREEENGRGNFPPRFSGLQFPNYSSELNVNALELDDSALYLCASSSGGPGQETQYFGPGTRLLVL.

The chain has TRBV7-9 and TRBJ1-3; possibly TRBD1 for D (6 bases). The CDR3 is 15 amino acids. Germline CDR1 reads SEHNR; CDR2 reads FQNEAQ (reference sequence). V lost 5 bases and J 5 bases, leaving 16 bases between the germline ends. The DNA for the CDR3 is TGTGCCAGCAGCCAGCAACAGGGTGGGAGAAACACCATATATTTT. Amino acid sequence: CASSQQQGGRNTIYF.

This CDR3 is CASSFTGTLYGYTF. CDR3 DNA: TGCGCCAGCAGCTTTACGGGTACCCTCTATGGCTACACCTTC. The chain uses TRBV5-1 and TRBJ1-2; D remains unclear. Germline V gene data show CDR1 as SGHRS and CDR2 as YFSETQ. V was pared by 2 bases and J by 4 bases, with 12 bases between. The CDR3 runs to 14 residues.

The chain uses TRBV3-1 (or the pseudogene TRBV3-2) and TRBJ2-5; possibly TRBD2 for D (6 bases). Germline-derived CDR1 and CDR2 are LGHDT and YNNKEL (reference sequence). This CDR3 has 15 residues. V was shortened by 1 base and J by 5 bases, with 14 bases between the two germline ends. The CDR3: CASSQVNGGLETQYF. The CDR3, as DNA: TGTGCCAGCAGCCAAGTGAACGGGGGACTTGAGACCCAGTACTTC.

The V gene is TRBV10-2, the J gene TRBJ2-3; TRBD2 matches 15 bases. After removal of 6 bases from V and 2 bases from J, the junction contained 9 bases not matched to a gene. The germline gives CDR1 WSHSY, CDR2 SAAADI. The CDR3 totals 18 residues. CDR3 in amino acids: CASRSGTSGGPSTDTQYF. The DNA of the CDR3 is TGCGCCAGCAGATCCGGGACTAGCGGGGGGCCGTCCACAGATACGCAGTATTTT.